This record covers a single T cell receptor beta chain. Its matching antigen is unknown. Some clones are missing from TCRdb's copy, which holds only in-frame ones; the method was immunoSEQ multiplex PCR. Found here are tens of thousands of clones, around 86% of them singletons; the top ten hold more than 3%. This entry comes from a study of a mutant IDH1 vaccine in newly diagnosed glioma. Study as a whole: Once 4-6 weeks had passed after radiotherapy alone, vaccination started, or it started with temozolomide cycles.

Regarding time point: week 47, end of study. Every single dose of the vaccine, 300 ug of mutant IDH1 20-mer peptide, came with topical imiquimod. The study gave patients eight vaccinations in weeks 1, 3, 5, 7, 11, 15, 19, 23. The sequence came from a young man with glioma. The specimen comprised PBMCs, sampled from a glioma patient whose treatment included an IDH1 peptide vaccine.

CDR3 DNA: TGTGCCAGCCGGGACCCGGACCGTAATTCACCCCTCCACTTT. It yields the protein CASRDPDRNSPLHF. The chain links TRBV5-4 to TRBJ1-6; a weak D match, TRBD1 (5 bases). Germline CDR1 reads SGHNT; CDR2 reads YYREEE (reference sequence). The V and J ends lost 7 bases and 6 bases respectively, with 14 bases between them. The length of the CDR3 is 14 residues.